Reported below is one T cell receptor beta chain. Its matching antigen is unknown. Its ends do not fully match the called genes, so a read error is possible. Bulk tissue was left unsorted, and RNA and DNA were co-extracted from 20-30 mg of it. This CDR3 is 14 amino acids long. Germline V gives CDR1 SGHAT, CDR2 FQNNGV. The researchers produced TCR beta cDNA from approximately 460 ng total RNA with a constant-region primer. Three nested multiplex PCR rounds of slightly modified ARM-PCR generated TCR beta libraries. Two initial PCR rounds of about 11 cycles each paired TRBV1-TRBV30 forward primers with a C-beta reverse primer. TCRdb used MiXCR to reprocess the multiplex PCR reads, holding one entry per CDR3 protein. The sample includes about 110,000 distinct CDR3 sequences, around 62% seen only once; the top ten take around 8.5%. The sample is drawn from a study of tumor-infiltrating lymphocytes in primary liver carcinoma.

Study findings and constraints: Blood had a significantly lower top-250-clone fraction than tumors did (p = 0.039).

Sequenced: liver tumor tissue from sampling region 1. Sample subset: tumor region T1, superior pole. The chain is built from TRBV11-2 and TRBJ2-3; D may match TRBD1 or TRBD2 (5 bases each). The receptor's source is a woman aged 55-69 years with primary liver carcinoma and hepatitis B virus infection. CDR3 sequence (DNA): TGTGCCGGCAGCCCGGGGCAAACCGCAGATACGCAGTATTTT. It encodes CAGSPGQTADTQYF.